This TCR beta chain derives from a study of breast tumors, draining lymph nodes, adjacent tissues (dated by TCRdb to the mid-2010s). Regarding the study in general: Breast cancer patients provided tumor, adjacent nontumor tissue and axillary lymph nodes, and the study compared the TCR beta repertoires across these three sources. In human breast cancer, the study set out to evaluate how tumor, surrounding tissue and draining lymph node repertoires relate to one another and whether T cells may move between these sites. The investigation overall reported the following: Tumors showed preferential V and J gene usage, and their T-cell repertoire diversity fell below that of lymph nodes yet above that of nontumor tissue. The data were judged consistent with most tumor T cells deriving from the lymph node and then expanding within tumor tissue. Tumor and nontumor tissue repertoires were significantly more similar in luminal-like than in basal-like breast cancer. Rather than being directly demonstrated, the conclusion that tumor T cells originate in lymph nodes was presented as consistent with a hypothesis.

As for this clonotype: What this receptor recognizes is not known. Within one base of it there is no much larger clone, and no base qualities were kept.

The CDR3 runs 12 residues from the cysteine to the phenylalanine. CDR3 DNA only is kept here, 36 bases in frame from base 1. Reading the germline V gene gives CDR1 MDHEN and CDR2 SYDVKM. V lost 2 bases and J lost 8 bases; the stretch between them is 7 bases long. Lymph node samples were obtained from the axillary draining lymph nodes of breast cancer patients. The sample was run on an Illumina HiSeq 2000. Multiplex PCR amplification was used to build the TCR beta chain libraries. The amplified TCR beta chain products were analyzed by high-throughput sequencing. The public reads were reprocessed in TCRdb via fastp at Q25 and MiXCR, keeping in-frame beta chains. Records with the same CDR3 protein are collapsed into one entry carrying the most frequent genes and DNA. The sample table records about 270,000 distinct CDR3 sequences; roughly 30% of these occur just once. Of the sample, 0.85% to 1.2% is held by the ten largest clones.

Recombination joined TRBV28 with TRBJ2-1, with TRBD1 tentatively as D gene (6 bases match). This sequence originates from a female donor with breast cancer. Some clones in this sample may be carry-over from other donors' samples. Specimen: axillary lymph node tissue. The CDR3: CASSLGGDEQFF. The nucleotides read TGTGCCAGCAGTTTAGGGGGCGATGAGCAGTTCTTC.